The 10 T cell receptor beta chains in this list originate from one sample, sequenced in a study of T cell repertoires in ileal Crohn's disease. Only in-frame clones appear in the TCRdb table, and some are missing; sequencing was by immunoSEQ multiplex PCR. Altogether 15,000 to 20,000 clones are present, more than 85% being singletons, with the ten largest covering around 3.2%. Material for sequencing was ileal tissue. The origin of the receptors is an adult with Crohn's disease.

In this sample, this clone turned up once. This chain uses TRBV21-1 with TRBJ1-5; the table names TRBD1, a call not compared with the DNA. TRBV21-1 is shown as a pseudogene. This CDR3 has 17 amino acids. The CDR3 spells CASSKDKDRDPNQPQHF. DNA of the CDR3: TGTGCCAGCAGCAAAGATAAGGACAGGGATCCAAATCAGCCCCAGCATTTT.

J is TRBJ1-4 and V is TRBV5-6; 7 bases match TRBD1. CDR1 and CDR2 (germline): SGHDT, YYEEEE. Trimming removed 4 bases from V and 4 bases from J; junction bases left unmatched: 4. This CDR3 is 14 amino acids long. CDR3 loop: CASSPTGYNEKLFF. Here the CDR3 DNA reads TGTGCCAGCAGCCCGACAGGGTATAATGAAAAACTGTTTTTT.

The V gene is TRBV18, the J gene TRBJ1-1, with unresolved D. The CDR3 loop spans 14 amino acids. Per the germline V gene, CDR1 is KGHSH and CDR2 is LQKENI. V lost 2 bases to trimming and J lost 1 base, with 8 bases between them. DNA for the CDR3: TGTGCCAGCTCACCAGGACTAAAGAACACTGAAGCTTTCTTT. This translates into CASSPGLKNTEAFF. The full variable domain, rest sourced from reference TRBV18 and TRBJ1-1, is NAGVMQNPRHLVRRRGQEARLRCSPMKGHSHVYWYRQLPEEGLKFMVYLQKENIIDESGMPKERFSAEFPKEGPSILRIQQVVRGDSAAYFCASSPGLKNTEAFFGQGTRLTVV.

The chain combines TRBV5-1 with TRBJ1-3, with D maybe TRBD1 (5 bases). The germline CDR1 and CDR2 sequences are SGHRS and YFSETQ. There are 15 residues in the CDR3. V was shortened by 5 bases and J by 0 bases, with 12 bases between the two germline ends. This CDR3 reads CASRPDSRSGNTIYF. In nucleotides, the CDR3 is TGCGCCAGCAGACCAGACAGCCGCTCTGGAAACACCATATATTTT.

V usage is TRBV7-9 and J usage is TRBJ1-1; 8 bases align to TRBD1. J gave up 5 bases and V 5 bases, and 10 bases lay outside the gene matches. Germline-derived CDR1 and CDR2 are SEHNR and FQNEAQ (reference sequence). The CDR3 is made up of 15 amino acids. CDR3 in amino acids: CASSRATGGLTEAFF. CDR3 nucleotide sequence: TGTGCCAGCAGCAGGGCTACAGGGGGACTTACTGAAGCTTTCTTT.

The chain employs TRBV4-1 and TRBJ1-1, with 7 positions matching TRBD1. Unmatched junction bases numbered 8, after V lost 4 bases and J lost 0 bases. The CDR3 sequence is 16 residues long. The germline CDR1 and CDR2 sequences are MGHRA and YSYEKL. The CDR3 loop is CASSPRPGQMNTEAFF. DNA of the CDR3: TGCGCCAGCAGCCCCAGACCGGGACAGATGAACACTGAAGCTTTCTTT.

This chain uses TRBV7-2 with TRBJ2-5, with TRBD2 identical over 7 bases. The DNA end is more similar to TRBJ2-7, so the J call may be wrong. The CDR3 loop spans 17 amino acids. Germline-derived CDR1 and CDR2 are SGHTA and FQGNSA. CDR3 in DNA: TGTGCCAGCAGCTTAGTGGCTAGCGGATCCTATTCCTACGAGCAGTACTTC. Its protein is CASSLVASGSYSYEQYF.

The rearrangement joins TRBV6-1 to TRBJ2-7; the D gene is possibly TRBD1 (6 bases). CDR1 is MNHNS and CDR2 is SASEGT in the germline V gene. The CDR3 covers 13 residues. V gave up 6 bases and J gave up 3 bases, with 12 bases separating them. CDR3 nucleotide sequence: TGTGCCAGCAGCCGACAGGCCGACTACGAGCAGTACTTC. Amino acid sequence: CASSRQADYEQYF.

CDR3 in DNA: TGTGCCAGCAGTGACTCACAGAACACTGAAGCTTTCTTT. Protein: CASSDSQNTEAFF. V is TRBV6-4 and J is TRBJ1-1; D uncertain. CDR3 length equals 13 residues. Germline assignment: CDR1 MRHNA and CDR2 SNTAGT. Trimming took off 0 bases at V and 1 base at J, with 3 bases between the two ends.

This clone was seen a single time. The V call is TRBV6-5, the J call TRBJ1-1; 10 bases map to TRBD1. CDR1 and CDR2 (germline): MNHEY, SVGAGI. The CDR3 sequence is 14 residues long. Losses at the gene ends were 4 bases for V and 6 bases for J; bases not matched to a gene: 5. DNA of the CDR3: TGTGCCAGCAGTTTGGGGACAGGGGTTTCTGAAGCTTTCTTT. Residues: CASSLGTGVSEAFF.